The rows below give T cell receptor beta chains drawn from one sample of a study of T cell clones after liver transplantation. TCRdb's table, derived via immunoSEQ multiplex PCR, lists solely in-frame clones and lacks some. The sample shows 98,000 or so clones, 82% of them seen only once. The starting material was CD4+ T cells from blood, obtained before liver transplant. These receptors were obtained from a human donor who received a liver transplant. CDR3s include the opening cysteine and the closing phenylalanine or tryptophan. Each record gives: clone size, J gene, V gene, D gene, CDR3 DNA, CDR3 protein. A D gene is named only where the DNA matches it firmly. Only part of the rows carry a size: once, few, many, or a class if the clone is expanded.

size: NA
J: TRBJ1-2
V: TRBV28
D: NA
DNA: TGTGCCAGCAAGCAGGTCACAAATGGCTACACCTTC
CDR3: CASKQVTNGYTF

size: few
J: TRBJ2-7
V: TRBV21-1
D: NA
DNA: TGTGCCAGCAGCCCGGACACACACCGCTCCTACGAGCAGTACTTC
CDR3: CASSPDTHRSYEQYF

size: NA
J: TRBJ2-3
V: TRBV4-2
D: TRBD2
DNA: TGTGCCAGCAGCCAAGATAGCGGCGGAATAGCGGGAGGTTGGACAGATACGCAGTATTTT
CDR3: CASSQDSGGIAGGWTDTQYF

size: NA
J: TRBJ2-1
V: TRBV14
D: NA
DNA: TGTGCCAGCAGCCAAGGCACGAGGCATGAGCAGTTCTTC
CDR3: CASSQGTRHEQFF

size: NA
J: TRBJ2-5
V: TRBV5-1
D: NA
DNA: TGCGCCAGCAGCTTGGGCGGCAGCGGGGAGACCCAGTACTTC
CDR3: CASSLGGSGETQYF

size: NA
J: TRBJ2-1
V: TRBV7-3
D: NA
DNA: TGTGCCAGCAGCTTTGGGACGAAAAATGAGCAGTTCTTC
CDR3: CASSFGTKNEQFF

size: few
J: TRBJ2-5
V: TRBV5-4
D: NA
DNA: TGTGCCAGCAGGCTCGGGCAAGAGACCCAGTACTTC
CDR3: CASRLGQETQYF

size: NA
J: TRBJ1-5
V: TRBV21-1
D: NA
DNA: TGTGCCAGCAAAATCGGGACCAGGGGAGAGGCGAGCAATCAGCCCCAGCATTTT
CDR3: CASKIGTRGEASNQPQHF

size: NA
J: TRBJ2-5
V: TRBV29-1
D: NA
DNA: TGCAGCCCTGGGCACCTCCACGAGACCCAGTACTTC
CDR3: CSPGHLHETQYF

size: NA
J: TRBJ1-2
V: TRBV6-5
D: TRBD1
DNA: TGTGCCAGCAGTTACTCCCGGACAGGGGCTGGCTACACCTTC
CDR3: CASSYSRTGAGYTF

size: NA
J: TRBJ1-4
V: TRBV27
D: TRBD1
DNA: TGTGCCAGCAGTCTGGACAGGGGGCGCGGAGGCACAGCCGAAAAACTGTTTTTT
CDR3: CASSLDRGRGGTAEKLFF

size: NA
J: TRBJ1-4
V: TRBV5-1
D: NA
DNA: TGCGCCAGCAGCGTATTAACAGGACCTGATGAAAAACTGTTTTTT
CDR3: CASSVLTGPDEKLFF

size: NA
J: TRBJ1-1
V: TRBV5-6
D: NA
DNA: TGTGCCAGCAGCTTCTCCTTGGGGCAGTCGAACACTGAAGCTTTCTTT
CDR3: CASSFSLGQSNTEAFF

size: NA
J: TRBJ2-7
V: TRBV9
D: TRBD1
DNA: TGTGCCAGCAGCGCTACAGGGGGCTTTACCTACGAGCAGTACTTC
CDR3: CASSATGGFTYEQYF

size: NA
J: TRBJ1-5
V: TRBV5-6
D: NA
DNA: TGTGCCAGCAGCCCCGTTAGGGGCGAACCGGGTCAGCCCCAGCATTTT
CDR3: CASSPVRGEPGQPQHF

size: once
J: TRBJ2-1
V: TRBV6-5
D: NA
DNA: TGTGCCAGCAGTTACTCGGCCGGGGCCCCCTCCTATGAGCAGTTCTTC
CDR3: CASSYSAGAPSYEQFF

size: NA
J: TRBJ1-1
V: TRBV25-1
D: NA
DNA: TGTGCCAGCAGTGTTCCGGGGGCCACTGAAGCTTTCTTT
CDR3: CASSVPGATEAFF

size: NA
J: TRBJ1-5
V: TRBV27
D: TRBD1
DNA: TGTGCCAGCAGCACAAACAGGGGTAGGATCTTCAATCAGCCCCAGCATTTT
CDR3: CASSTNRGRIFNQPQHF

size: NA
J: TRBJ1-2
V: TRBV28
D: NA
DNA: TGTGCCAGCAGTTACAGACCTAACTATGGCTACACCTTC
CDR3: CASSYRPNYGYTF

size: NA
J: TRBJ2-1
V: TRBV18
D: TRBD2
DNA: TGTGCCAGCTCACCCGGGACTAGCGGCCCTGAGTTCTTC
CDR3: CASSPGTSGPEFF

size: NA
J: TRBJ1-2
V: TRBV4-3
D: NA
DNA: TGCGCCAGCAGCCAAAGGAACTATGGCTACACCTTC
CDR3: CASSQRNYGYTF

size: NA
J: TRBJ2-6
V: TRBV7-2
D: TRBD1
DNA: TGTGCCAGCAGCTTAGCGCACAGGGGCTCTGGGGCCAACGTCCTGACTTTC
CDR3: CASSLAHRGSGANVLTF

size: few
J: TRBJ2-7
V: TRBV19
D: TRBD1
DNA: TGTGCCAGTAGTATAGCCCCACCGGGACAGTACTACGAGCAGTACTTC
CDR3: CASSIAPPGQYYEQYF

size: NA
J: TRBJ1-2
V: TRBV29-1
D: TRBD1
DNA: TGCACCACAGGGGGCGTGGGTGGCTACACCTTC
CDR3: CTTGGVGGYTF

size: NA
J: TRBJ2-2
V: TRBV12-5
D: NA
DNA: TGTGCTAGTGGGGGGACGTGGGACACCGGGGAGCTGTTTTTT
CDR3: CASGGTWDTGELFF

size: NA
J: TRBJ1-1
V: TRBV28
D: NA
DNA: TGTGCCAGCAGTCCCAGGGTGTGGACTGAAGCTTTCTTT
CDR3: CASSPRVWTEAFF

size: once
J: TRBJ2-3
V: TRBV30
D: NA
DNA: TGTGCCTGGAGCGGGTCTGGCGCAAGCACAGATACGCAGTATTTT
CDR3: CAWSGSGASTDTQYF

size: NA
J: TRBJ2-7
V: TRBV27
D: NA
DNA: TGTGCCAGCAGTTCTCAACGCCCACTCTACGAGCAGTACTTC
CDR3: CASSSQRPLYEQYF

size: many
J: TRBJ1-2
V: TRBV18
D: NA
DNA: TGTGCCAGCTCACCTAGGACGGCTTCCTTGCTTAACTATGGCTACACCTTC
CDR3: CASSPRTASLLNYGYTF

size: few
J: TRBJ2-7
V: TRBV11-2
D: TRBD1
DNA: TGTGCCAGCAGCTCAAAAAGGACAGGGGCCTACGAGCAGTACTTC
CDR3: CASSSKRTGAYEQYF

size: NA
J: TRBJ2-3
V: TRBV5-1
D: TRBD2
DNA: TGCGCCAGCAGCCCCGGACTAGTTTACACAGATACGCAGTATTTT
CDR3: CASSPGLVYTDTQYF

size: NA
J: TRBJ2-7
V: TRBV5-1
D: NA
DNA: TGCGCCAGCAGCTGGGGGGAAGTTGGCAACGAGCAGTACTTC
CDR3: CASSWGEVGNEQYF

size: NA
J: TRBJ2-1
V: TRBV9
D: NA
DNA: TGTGCCAGCAGCGCCGGGGACGTGAATGAGCAGTTCTTC
CDR3: CASSAGDVNEQFF

size: NA
J: TRBJ1-2
V: TRBV29-1
D: NA
DNA: TGCAGCGTTGCGGCAGGGAATAACTATGGCTACACCTTC
CDR3: CSVAAGNNYGYTF

size: once
J: TRBJ2-3
V: TRBV6-5
D: NA
DNA: TGTGCCAGCAGACGGACTTACTACACAGATACGCAGTATTTT
CDR3: CASRRTYYTDTQYF

size: few
J: TRBJ2-7
V: TRBV27
D: NA
DNA: TGTGCCAGCTCCCGAACAGGGACCTACGAGCAGTACTTC
CDR3: CASSRTGTYEQYF

size: NA
J: TRBJ2-1
V: TRBV15
D: NA
DNA: TGTGCCACCAGCAGAGGTAGGGGAGGCACGAACAATGAGCAGTTCTTC
CDR3: CATSRGRGGTNNEQFF

size: NA
J: TRBJ1-5
V: TRBV7-2
D: NA
DNA: TGTGCCAGCAGTACCGGGGAGAGGGTAGGAGAACAGCCCCAGCATTTT
CDR3: CASSTGERVGEQPQHF

size: NA
J: TRBJ1-1
V: TRBV10-3
D: NA
DNA: TGTGCCATCAGTGAGTTAGGGGGGAACACTGAAGCTTTCTTT
CDR3: CAISELGGNTEAFF

size: few
J: TRBJ2-7
V: TRBV5-4
D: TRBD2
DNA: TGTGCCAGCAGCTTGAGGAGCGGGAGAAACGAGCAGTACTTC
CDR3: CASSLRSGRNEQYF

size: NA
J: TRBJ1-1
V: TRBV2
D: NA
DNA: TGTGCCAGCCGACAGACTAAGAACACTGAAGCTTTCTTT
CDR3: CASRQTKNTEAFF

size: NA
J: TRBJ1-2
V: TRBV27
D: NA
DNA: TGTGCCAGCTCCAAAGGGCACTATGGCTACACCTTC
CDR3: CASSKGHYGYTF

size: once
J: TRBJ2-7
V: TRBV4-1
D: NA
DNA: TGCGCCAGCAGTTACACACTCCACTACGAGCAGTACTTC
CDR3: CASSYTLHYEQYF